These T cell receptor beta chains were read from a single sample in a study of molecular identifiers for immune sequencing clone quantification. Using its own MiXCR run on the PCR reads, TCRdb lists one record per CDR3 protein. The table has about 640,000 distinct CDR3 sequences, just under 20% seen once; the top ten hold under 0.95%. Sequencing was done on a sample of naive CD8+ T cells from blood, with Jurkat cell RNA spiked in. All receptors come from a human donor in good health. Some libraries in this study had Jurkat cell RNA spiked in. The CDR3 runs from the conserved cysteine through the conserved F or W. Fields, in order: J gene, V gene, clone size, D gene, CDR3 DNA, CDR3 protein. D genes are given only for firm matches. Some rows mark clone size as missing; the rest say once, few, many or name a class of expanded clone.

J: TRBJ2-2
V: TRBV12-3/TRBV12-4
size: many
D: NA
DNA: TGTGCCAGCAGCCCACATCCCCCGGGGAGAACCGGGGAGCTGTTTTTT
CDR3: CASSPHPPGRTGELFF

J: TRBJ2-4
V: TRBV10-1
size: NA
D: NA
DNA: TGCGCCAGCAGTGAGTCTGTGTTCAGCGTGTCCAACGCCAAAAACATTCAGTACTTC
CDR3: CASSESVFSVSNAKNIQYF

J: TRBJ2-7
V: TRBV12-3/TRBV12-4
size: few
D: TRBD1
DNA: TGTGCCAGCAGCCCCGCCCAGGGGGCCTACGAGCAGTACTTC
CDR3: CASSPAQGAYEQYF

J: TRBJ1-1
V: TRBV11-2
size: many
D: NA
DNA: TGTGCCAGCAGCCGGCCTGGAGGGACTGAAGCTTTCTTT
CDR3: CASSRPGGTEAFF

J: TRBJ1-1
V: TRBV7-9
size: many
D: TRBD1
DNA: TGTGCCAGCAGCTTTGACAGGGGCACTGAAGCTTTCTTT
CDR3: CASSFDRGTEAFF

J: TRBJ2-1
V: TRBV24-1
size: many
D: NA
DNA: TGTGCCACCAGTGATTCTTCAGGGGGGTCCTATAGCTCCTACAATGAGCAGTTCTTC
CDR3: CATSDSSGGSYSSYNEQFF

J: TRBJ2-7
V: TRBV29-1
size: many
D: TRBD1
DNA: TGCAGCGTTCGGTCCTCTGGGACAGTGCATCCCTACGAGCAGTACTTC
CDR3: CSVRSSGTVHPYEQYF

J: TRBJ2-7
V: TRBV5-6
size: many
D: NA
DNA: TGTGCCAGCAGTACCCCGACGGTCCCCTCCTACGAGCAGTACTTC
CDR3: CASSTPTVPSYEQYF

J: TRBJ1-5
V: TRBV7-9
size: many
D: NA
DNA: TGTGCCAGCAGCTTAGGGGGACAGCCCCAGCATTTT
CDR3: CASSLGGQPQHF

J: TRBJ1-1
V: TRBV6-2/TRBV6-3
size: NA
D: TRBD1
DNA: TGTGCCAGCAGTGCCGGACAGGGGGTAGGATTTAACGCTGAAGCTTTCTTT
CDR3: CASSAGQGVGFNAEAFF

J: TRBJ1-1
V: TRBV2
size: few
D: NA
DNA: TGTGCCAGCAGTGCAACGACAGCGCCAAACACTGAAGCTTTCTTT
CDR3: CASSATTAPNTEAFF

J: TRBJ2-5
V: TRBV20-1
size: many
D: NA
DNA: TGCAGTTTAAACGAACCCCAAAAGACAGAAGAGACCCAGTACTTC
CDR3: CSLNEPQKTEETQYF

J: TRBJ1-6
V: TRBV19
size: many
D: NA
DNA: TGTGCCAGTAGTCCCCGACAGAGGTATAATTCACCCCTCCACTTT
CDR3: CASSPRQRYNSPLHF

J: TRBJ2-7
V: TRBV6-1
size: many
D: NA
DNA: TGTGCCAGCAGTGCCCCAAGACTTCCCACATCCTACGAGCAGTACTTC
CDR3: CASSAPRLPTSYEQYF

J: TRBJ1-5
V: TRBV27
size: many
D: NA
DNA: TGTGCCAGCAGTCTCCAAAGGTCGAGTCAGCCCCAGCATTTT
CDR3: CASSLQRSSQPQHF

J: TRBJ1-5
V: TRBV15
size: once
D: NA
DNA: TGTGCCACCAGCAGAGAAGTTGGTAATCAGCCCCAGCATTTT
CDR3: CATSREVGNQPQHF

J: TRBJ2-3
V: TRBV7-2
size: many
D: TRBD2
DNA: TGTGCCAGCACCCTTAGCGGGGGAGCCCCAGCCCCTCTCACAGATACGCAGTATTTT
CDR3: CASTLSGGAPAPLTDTQYF

J: TRBJ1-5
V: TRBV20-1
size: NA
D: NA
DNA: TGCAGTGCTAGAGAGAGGGGTCGGCATGGTCAGCCCCAGCATTTT
CDR3: CSARERGRHGQPQHF

J: TRBJ2-1
V: TRBV30
size: many
D: NA
DNA: TGTGCCTGGAGGTCGCCTTATTTCTACGGTGAGCAGTTCTTC
CDR3: CAWRSPYFYGEQFF

J: TRBJ1-4
V: TRBV20-1
size: many
D: TRBD1
DNA: TGCAGTGCACGCTTGGGACAGTTTAATGAAAAACTGTTTTTT
CDR3: CSARLGQFNEKLFF

J: TRBJ1-3
V: TRBV7-9
size: few
D: NA
DNA: TGTGCCAGCAGCTTAGCGTTCTCCGGAAACACCATATATTTT
CDR3: CASSLAFSGNTIYF

J: TRBJ1-4
V: TRBV13
size: many
D: NA
DNA: TGTGCCAGCAGCATTCAGGGACGGAATAATGAAAAACTGTTTTTT
CDR3: CASSIQGRNNEKLFF

J: TRBJ2-7
V: TRBV28
size: many
D: TRBD2
DNA: TGTGCCAGCAGGTTAGCGGGAAGCTACGAGCAGTACTTC
CDR3: CASRLAGSYEQYF

J: TRBJ1-1
V: TRBV6-7
size: many
D: NA
DNA: TGTGCCAGCAGACCACCCAGGCCGAACACTGAAGCTTTCTTT
CDR3: CASRPPRPNTEAFF

J: TRBJ1-4
V: TRBV4-3
size: few
D: NA
DNA: TGCGCCAGCAGCCAAATCCCAGGGATGGAAAAACTGTTTTTT
CDR3: CASSQIPGMEKLFF

J: TRBJ1-1
V: TRBV7-3
size: NA
D: NA
DNA: TGTGCCAGCAGCTTAGGGCGGGAGCGCGGAGCTGAAGCTTTCTTT
CDR3: CASSLGRERGAEAFF

J: TRBJ1-5
V: TRBV7-9
size: few
D: TRBD1
DNA: TGTGCCAGCAGCCCCACCGGGACAGGGGTTCAGCCCCAGCATTTT
CDR3: CASSPTGTGVQPQHF

J: TRBJ2-5
V: TRBV5-1
size: many
D: TRBD2
DNA: TGCGCCAGCAGCTTGTCCAACACCCACCTAGCGGAACCAAACGGAGAGACCCAGTACTTC
CDR3: CASSLSNTHLAEPNGETQYF

J: TRBJ1-2
V: TRBV10-3
size: many
D: NA
DNA: TGTGCCATCAAAGCCGACAACAACTATGGCTACACCTTC
CDR3: CAIKADNNYGYTF

J: TRBJ2-7
V: TRBV10-3
size: few
D: NA
DNA: TGTGCCATCAGTGATGGGGCCCTCTACGAGCAGTACTTC
CDR3: CAISDGALYEQYF

J: TRBJ2-7
V: TRBV5-8
size: few
D: TRBD2
DNA: TGTGCCAGCAGCGGAAGAGGTGCGGGAGTCCTTTCGTACGAGCAGTACTTC
CDR3: CASSGRGAGVLSYEQYF

J: TRBJ2-7
V: TRBV20-1
size: many
D: NA
DNA: TGCAGTGCTAGTCACCCGGGGACAGTGGCCAGTCCGGGAGGGGAGCAGTACTTC
CDR3: CSASHPGTVASPGGEQYF

J: TRBJ2-7
V: TRBV4-3
size: NA
D: NA
DNA: TGCGCCAGCAGCCAAGATCGGCCCGGCTCCTACGAGCAGTACTTC
CDR3: CASSQDRPGSYEQYF

J: TRBJ2-3
V: TRBV6-5
size: many
D: NA
DNA: TGTGCCAGCAGTTATATGGGGTCTGATACGCAGTATTTT
CDR3: CASSYMGSDTQYF

J: TRBJ2-7
V: TRBV20-1
size: many
D: NA
DNA: TGCAGTACGAAAGGGCCCGACAGAATCTACGAGCAGTACTTC
CDR3: CSTKGPDRIYEQYF

J: TRBJ2-7
V: TRBV28
size: many
D: TRBD2
DNA: TGTGCCAGCAGTTTCCGACTAGCGGGAGTCGAGCAGTACTTC
CDR3: CASSFRLAGVEQYF

J: TRBJ1-3
V: TRBV4-3
size: many
D: NA
DNA: TGCGCCAGCAGCCAAGATGGGCGGGCCTCTGGAAACACCATATATTTT
CDR3: CASSQDGRASGNTIYF

J: TRBJ1-1
V: TRBV6-2/TRBV6-3
size: many
D: NA
DNA: TGTGCCAGCAGTTACAAAGTGACTGAAGCTTTCTTT
CDR3: CASSYKVTEAFF

J: TRBJ1-1
V: TRBV30
size: many
D: NA
DNA: TGTGCCTGGAGTATACCATTAACGGGTGAAGCTTTCTTT
CDR3: CAWSIPLTGEAFF

J: TRBJ2-7
V: TRBV27
size: many
D: NA
DNA: TGTGCCAGCAGTTTATCCGGGGGTTTCTACGAGCAGTACTTC
CDR3: CASSLSGGFYEQYF